The 14 T cell receptor beta chains given below trace back to one sample, sequenced in a study of CD8+CD57+ T cells in acquired aplastic anemia. TCR beta VDJ and CDR3 profiling used genomic DNA as template. TCRdb used MiXCR to reprocess the reads, holding one entry per CDR3 protein. The data hold more than 150,000 distinct CDR3 sequences, with roughly 50% observed a single time. It was patients with CD8+CD57+ cell expansion by flow cytometry who were chosen for sequencing. Material for sequencing was sorted CD4+, CD8+, or CD8+CD57+ T cells (not recorded which) from PBMCs. These TCRs come from a human donor with aplastic anemia.

This clonotype was detected ten times or more. This sequence joins TRBV5-1 and TRBJ1-1, with D unclear. The germline V and J ends were trimmed by 3 bases and 0 bases, with 9 bases remaining between them. There are 14 residues in the CDR3. Per germline, CDR1 SGHRS and CDR2 YFSETQ. CDR3: CASSSGELNTEAFF. As DNA, the CDR3 is TGCGCCAGCAGCTCCGGGGAATTGAACACTGAAGCTTTCTTT.

This chain joins TRBV15 and TRBJ2-7; perhaps D is TRBD1 or TRBD2 (6 bases each). Trimming shortened V by 3 bases and J by 7 bases, and 16 bases separated the two germline ends. The CDR3 loop spans 14 amino acids. Germline-derived CDR1 and CDR2 are LNHNV and YYDKDF (reference sequence). This CDR3 is CATSSLGAGREQYF. In DNA form, the CDR3 reads TGTGCCACCAGCAGCTTGGGGGCGGGAAGGGAGCAGTACTTC.

To note about this clonotype: Germline and junction disagree at one end, which may indicate a read error. The chain is built from TRBV10-3 and TRBJ1-4; no clear D gene. CDR1 and CDR2 from the germline V gene are ENHRY and SYGVKD. This CDR3 has 8 amino acids. The CDR3 coding sequence is TGTGCCATCTCCGGGCCCACTTTT. This sequence encodes CAISGPTF.

This chain joins TRBV6-1 and TRBJ2-5, with D possibly being TRBD1 (6 bases). CDR1 and CDR2 from the germline V gene are MNHNS and SASEGT. The CDR3 has 16 amino acids. V was clipped by 6 bases and J by 5 bases, with 22 bases between them. The CDR3 DNA reads as TGTGCCAGCAGGCCCAATTTTGCGAGGCAGGGGGAGACCCAGTACTTC. Translating gives CASRPNFARQGETQYF.

This rearrangement joins TRBV7-8 to TRBJ1-4; weak D call: TRBD1 (5 bases). V was trimmed by 5 bases and J by 5 bases, leaving 15 bases between them. The CDR3 contains 15 residues. In germline, CDR1 is SGHVS, CDR2 FQNEAQ. The DNA for the CDR3 is TGTGCCAGCAGCCCAAACAGGAGACTAAATGAAAAACTGTTTTTT. Its protein is CASSPNRRLNEKLFF.

This sequence joins TRBV2 and TRBJ2-6; 7 positions agree with TRBD2. This CDR3 comprises 14 residues. V shed 6 bases and J 4 bases; nucleotides not matched to a gene: 3. Germline lookup yields CDR1 SNHLY and CDR2 FYNNEI. In DNA, the CDR3 is TGTGCCAGCAGCGGGAGGTCCGGGGCCAACGTCCTGACTTTC. It translates to CASSGRSGANVLTF.

V is TRBV29-1 and J is TRBJ2-5, with D possibly matching TRBD1 (6 bases). The J call may be in error: the DNA end matches TRBJ2-7 better. The CDR3 has 14 amino acids. In germline, CDR1 is SQVTM, CDR2 ANQGSEA. CDR3 loop: CSVVVFGQSYEQYF. The CDR3 DNA reads TGCAGCGTTGTGGTTTTCGGACAGTCCTACGAGCAGTACTTC.

There are a few counts of this clonotype. V gene TRBV3-1 combines with J gene TRBJ1-1, with 12 positions matching TRBD1. Germline trimming cut 1 base from V and 3 bases from J; bases unmatched to any gene: 3. CDR3 length: 16 amino acids. Germline V gene lookup returns CDR1 LGHDT and CDR2 YNNKEL (reference sequence). Here the CDR3 DNA reads TGTGCCAGCAGCCAAGGGGACAGGGGGCCACACACTGAAGCTTTCTTT. As protein: CASSQGDRGPHTEAFF. The full variable domain, its missing parts supplied by reference TRBV3-1 and TRBJ1-1, is DTAVSQTPKYLVTQMGNDKSIKCEQNLGHDTMYWYKQDSKKFLKIMFSYNNKELIINETVPNRFSPKSPDKAHLNLHINSLELGDSAVYFCASSQGDRGPHTEAFFGQGTRLTVV.

The chain couples TRBV11-2 to TRBJ1-5; D unclear. V dropped 5 bases and J dropped 6 bases, with 11 bases sitting between them. The CDR3 consists of 13 residues. The germline gives CDR1 SGHAT, CDR2 FQNNGV. The CDR3, as DNA: TGTGCCAGCAGCCCCCGGTCGGGTCAGCCCCAGCATTTT. This codes for CASSPRSGQPQHF.

The genes are TRBV3-1 and TRBJ2-3; perhaps TRBD2 as D (6 bases). The CDR3 runs to 17 residues. The germline V gene has CDR1 LGHDT and CDR2 YNNKEL (reference sequence). V lost 1 base to trimming and J lost 1 base, with 15 bases between them. The CDR3 is CASSQGGGGGGTDTQYF. Written as DNA, the CDR3 is TGTGCCAGCAGCCAAGGGGGTGGTGGCGGGGGCACAGATACGCAGTATTTT.

V usage is TRBV6-4 and J usage is TRBJ2-3; a possible D gene is TRBD2 (5 bases). The CDR3 consists of 14 residues. Germline lookup yields CDR1 MRHNA and CDR2 SNTAGT. V was cut by 6 bases and J by 2 bases, with 12 bases left in between. The CDR3 region has the DNA TGTGCCAGCAGACTGGCGGGCGACACAGATACGCAGTATTTT. Its protein is CASRLAGDTDTQYF.

The rearrangement links TRBV19 to TRBJ2-7; unclear D gene. There are 11 residues in the CDR3. V was clipped by 4 bases and J by 2 bases, with 3 bases between them. CDR1 is LNHDA and CDR2 is SQIVND in the germline V gene (reference sequence). CDR3 residues: CASSTPYEQYF. The DNA for the CDR3 is TGTGCCAGTAGTACCCCCTACGAGCAGTACTTC.

The rearrangement uses TRBV5-6 and TRBJ2-7; D is unresolved. CDR1 is SGHDT and CDR2 is YYEEEE in the germline V gene. The CDR3 runs 13 residues. Trimming shortened V by 0 bases and J by 5 bases, and 9 bases separated the two germline ends. CDR3 region: CASSLGWPHEQYF. Here the CDR3 DNA reads TGTGCCAGCAGCTTGGGTTGGCCCCACGAGCAGTACTTC.

The V call is TRBV20-1, the J call TRBJ2-3; D gene unclear. CDR1 DFQATT and CDR2 SNEGSKA come from the germline V gene (reference sequence). V lost 7 bases and J 4 bases, leaving 15 bases between the germline ends. CDR3 length equals 13 residues. The CDR3 coding sequence is TGCAGTGGTCTTGAGAGTGTTGCAGATACGCAGTATTTT. Its translation: CSGLESVADTQYF.